These 10 T cell receptor beta chains came from one sample sequenced in a study of blood T cell repertoires in COVID-19. The assay was immunoSEQ multiplex PCR, and TCRdb's table has in-frame clones only and misses some. Altogether 250,000 to 300,000 clones are present, about nine tenths being singletons, with the ten largest covering just under 0.95%. Sequenced: peripheral blood. These receptors were collected from a woman between 35 and 50 years old who had recovered from COVID-19.

Worth noting for this clone: Other DNA sequences within the sample encode an identical CDR3. The chain recombines TRBV14 with TRBJ2-7; D might be TRBD1 (5 bases). Trimming took 1 base from V and 4 from J, leaving 8 bases between them. Germline-derived CDR1 and CDR2 are SGHDN and FVKESK. The CDR3 is 13 residues long. Here the CDR3 DNA reads TGTGCCAGCAGCCAAGGCCAGGGATACGAGCAGTACTTC. Protein: CASSQGQGYEQYF.

V and J are TRBV7-9 and TRBJ2-2, with 10 bases matching TRBD2. The CDR3 contains 15 residues. The germline V gene has CDR1 SEHNR and CDR2 FQNEAQ (reference sequence). J gave up 1 base and V 8 bases, and 4 bases lay outside the gene matches. CDR3: CASRTSGWNTGELFF. CDR3 nucleotides: TGTGCCAGCCGGACTAGCGGATGGAACACCGGGGAGCTGTTTTTT.

This clone has a handful of counts. The chain uses TRBV7-9 and TRBJ2-2, with 10 bases that match TRBD2. Germline CDR1 SEHNR, CDR2 FQNEAQ (reference sequence). The CDR3 sequence is 17 residues long. V shed 4 bases and J 3 bases; nucleotides not matched to a gene: 8. The CDR3 DNA reads as TGTGCCAGCAGCTCCAGTAGCGGGAGGCCCTACACCGGGGAGCTGTTTTTT. It codes for CASSSSSGRPYTGELFF.

The chain couples TRBV5-1 to TRBJ2-1; 8 bases are shared with TRBD1. Trimming cost V 0 bases and J 5 bases; bases outside gene matches: 7. The germline CDR1 and CDR2 sequences are SGHRS and YFSETQ. This CDR3 contains 16 residues. CDR3 nucleotides: TGCGCCAGCAGCTTGGCTCTAAGGACAGGGAACAATGAGCAGTTCTTC. Translated: CASSLALRTGNNEQFF.

This chain connects TRBV11-3 to TRBJ2-7; a weak D match, TRBD1 (5 bases). From germline, CDR1 is SGHNT and CDR2 YENEEA. The ends were cut back, 0 bases at V and 3 bases at J, with 12 bases in the middle. This CDR3 spans 15 amino acids. In DNA, the CDR3 is TGTGCCAGCAGCTTAGATGGGGCCCGCCTCTACGAGCAGTACTTC. As protein: CASSLDGARLYEQYF.

A single count supports this clone. This chain links TRBV10-3 with TRBJ1-5, with D hard to call. CDR3 length: 15 amino acids. The germline CDR1 and CDR2 sequences are ENHRY and SYGVKD. V was clipped by 2 bases and J by 2 bases, with 10 bases between them. The CDR3 sequence is CAISEEGQGNQPQHF. CDR3 DNA: TGTGCCATCAGTGAGGAGGGCCAAGGCAATCAGCCCCAGCATTTT.

The chain is built from TRBV12-5 and TRBJ2-4; 9 bases align to TRBD1. CDR1 and CDR2 from the germline V gene are LGHNT and FRNRAP. CDR3 size: 12 residues. The ends lost 0 bases at V and 13 bases at J; junction bases unmatched: 1. CDR3 nucleotides: TGTGCTAGTGGTTTGGTACAGGGGGCCCAGTACTTC. This sequence encodes CASGLVQGAQYF.

This chain uses TRBV21-1 with TRBJ2-3; TRBD2 reflects the table's D call only, with no check against the DNA. TRBV21-1 is given as a pseudogene. This CDR3 contains 15 residues. The CDR3 nucleotides read TGTGCCAGCAGCAAAGGCGGCCCGATCACAGATACGCAGTATTTT. This translates into CASSKGGPITDTQYF.

This sequence joins TRBV5-1 and TRBJ2-7, with TRBD2 as a possible D gene (5 bases). V dropped 4 bases and J dropped 0 bases, with 11 bases sitting between them. Germline CDR1 reads SGHRS; CDR2 reads YFSETQ. This CDR3 has 14 amino acids. The CDR3 here is CASSVGTSSYEQYF. The CDR3, as DNA: TGCGCCAGCAGCGTCGGAACTAGCTCCTACGAGCAGTACTTC. The full variable domain, in which reference TRBV5-1 and TRBJ2-7 provide the parts outside the CDR3, is KAGVTQTPRYLIKTRGQQVTLSCSPISGHRSVSWYQQTPGQGLQFLFEYFSETQRNKGNFPGRFSGRQFSNSRSEMNVSTLELGDSALYLCASSVGTSSYEQYFGPGTRLTVT.

The chain is built from TRBV30 and TRBJ1-4; D unresolved. The germline V and J ends were trimmed by 1 base and 8 bases, with 11 bases remaining between them. The CDR3 is 13 amino acids. The germline gives CDR1 GTSNPN, CDR2 SVGIG (reference sequence). The CDR3 bases are TGTGCCTGGAGTGCACAAGCGGAGGAAAAACTGTTTTTT. Its translation: CAWSAQAEEKLFF.